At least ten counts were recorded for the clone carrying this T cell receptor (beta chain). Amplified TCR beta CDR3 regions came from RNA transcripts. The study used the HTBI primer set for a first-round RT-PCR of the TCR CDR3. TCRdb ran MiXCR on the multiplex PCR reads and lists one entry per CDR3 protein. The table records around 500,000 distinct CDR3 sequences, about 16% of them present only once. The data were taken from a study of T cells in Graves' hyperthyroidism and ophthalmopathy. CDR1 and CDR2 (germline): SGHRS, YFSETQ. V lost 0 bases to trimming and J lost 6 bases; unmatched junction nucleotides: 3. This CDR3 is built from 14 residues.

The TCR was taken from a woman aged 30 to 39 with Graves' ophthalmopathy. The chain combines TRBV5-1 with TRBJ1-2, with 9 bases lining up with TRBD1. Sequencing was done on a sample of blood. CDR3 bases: TGCGCCAGCAGCTTGGGGACAGGGGAGCATGGCTACACCTTC. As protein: CASSLGTGEHGYTF.